A single T cell receptor beta chain is shown here with its context. No antigen is known for it. The data are from a study of identical twins. Germline V gene sequence: CDR1 SGHNT, CDR2 YENEEA. V lost 5 bases and J 6 bases, leaving 15 bases between the germline ends. CDR3 length equals 14 residues. TCRdb re-analysed the 5' RACE reads in MiXCR, keeping a single row per CDR3 protein. The sample consists of fewer than 250,000 distinct CDR3 sequences, less than 9.5% of them appearing once. Study findings and constraints: The authors drew conclusions from cross-sectional statistical analysis rather than following the same donors. Beta out-of-frame twin sharing showed a weaker excess.

V is TRBV11-3 and J is TRBJ2-3; a weak D match, TRBD1 (5 bases). This receptor was taken from a woman aged 18 to 35 in good health. The specimen was memory (CD45RO+) T cells sorted from blood. The CDR3 sequence is CASSPGGARDTQYF. In DNA, the CDR3 is TGTGCCAGCAGCCCCGGTGGGGCCCGGGATACGCAGTATTTT. The whole variable domain, filled in from reference TRBV11-3 and TRBJ2-3, reads EAGVVQSPRYKIIEKKQPVAFWCNPISGHNTLYWYLQNLGQGPELLIRYENEEAVDDSQLPKDRFSAERLKGVDSTLKIQPAELGDSAVYLCASSPGGARDTQYFGPGTRLTVL.